This entry describes one T cell receptor (beta chain). Its antigen remains unknown. This CDR3 contains 15 residues. Per germline, CDR1 SGHVS and CDR2 FQNEAQ. V was pared by 1 base and J by 3 bases, with 2 bases of the junction left unmatched. The donors belonged to the approximately 120-subject validation cohort, separate from the approximately 670-subject first cohort. Produced via immunoSEQ multiplex PCR; TCRdb's table is partial and in-frame only. This sample has more than 50,000 clones, with 91% found just once. The sample belongs to a study of cytomegalovirus exposure and HLA in healthy donors. Study-wide findings and caveats: According to a subsequent analysis, TCR clusters from the first cohort were inclined to appear together in the roughly 110 validation repertoires. Some public TCRs appeared in many individuals, while most sequences were rare.

The chain carries TRBV7-8 and TRBJ2-5; the match to TRBD2 covers 10 bases. The sequencing input was PBMCs. The source is a woman aged 25 to 39 in good health and CMV-seronegative. CDR3 sequence: CASSLGTSGEETQYF. The CDR3 region has the DNA TGTGCCAGCAGCTTAGGGACTAGCGGAGAAGAGACCCAGTACTTC. Drawing the rest from reference TRBV7-8 and TRBJ2-5, the complete variable domain is GAGVSQSPRYKVAKRGQDVALRCDPISGHVSLFWYQQALGQGPEFLTYFQNEAQLDKSGLPSDRFFAERPEGSVSTLKIQRTQQEDSAVYLCASSLGTSGEETQYFGPGTRLLVL.